The 23 T cell receptor beta chains below were found in one sample sequenced in a study of T cell repertoires in cytomegalovirus infection. From the reads, TCRdb called clonotypes with MiXCR, one entry per CDR3 protein. The repertoire has roughly 730,000 distinct CDR3 sequences, approximately 33% of them found once; the top ten carry 18%. Their cognate antigens are unknown. Sample: cultured PBMCs, taken from culture after CMV antigen stimulation. These receptors were taken from a human donor in good health (CMV status not recorded). Some clones in this sample may be carry-over from other donors' samples.

There are many counts of this clonotype. The rearrangement links TRBV6-2 or TRBV6-3 to TRBJ2-1; 13 bases match TRBD2. The CDR3 length is 18 residues. V lost 6 bases, J lost 4 bases, and 12 bases stayed unmatched. Germline V lookup: CDR1 MNHEY, CDR2 SVGEGT. The CDR3: CASSSVRGLAGSYNEQFF. In DNA form, the CDR3 reads TGTGCCAGCAGCTCAGTTAGGGGACTAGCGGGGTCATACAATGAGCAGTTCTTC.

This chain connects TRBV7-9 to TRBJ2-7; D is possibly TRBD1 or TRBD2 (5 bases each). The CDR3 extends over 15 amino acids. Trimming shortened V by 5 bases and J by 3 bases, and 17 bases separated the two germline ends. Per germline, CDR1 SEHNR and CDR2 FQNEAQ (reference sequence). CDR3 sequence reads: CASSPAPGPFYEQYF. CDR3 nucleotide sequence: TGTGCCAGCAGCCCTGCCCCGGGACCCTTCTACGAGCAGTACTTC.

The table lists this clonotype with a few counts. V is TRBV28 and J is TRBJ2-1; D unresolved. The V gene lost 7 bases and the J gene lost 4 bases, with 17 bases spanning the gap. The germline CDR1 and CDR2 sequences are MDHEN and SYDVKM. The CDR3 loop spans 15 amino acids. The CDR3 sequence: CASIPKSLRYNEQFF. For the CDR3, the DNA is TGTGCCAGCATCCCAAAATCGTTGCGGTACAATGAGCAGTTCTTC.

This clonotype appeared once. This chain uses TRBV4-3 with TRBJ2-3; no clear D gene. Between the trimmed V and J ends, which lost 0 bases and 4 bases, there was a span of 5 bases. Germline lookup yields CDR1 LGHNA and CDR2 YSLEER. The CDR3 covers 13 residues. CDR3 sequence reads: CASSQDSSDTQYF. The DNA of the CDR3 is TGCGCCAGCAGCCAAGATTCTTCAGATACGCAGTATTTT.

The gene calls are TRBV18 and TRBJ2-1, with D perhaps matching TRBD1 or TRBD2 (5 bases each). Germline lookup yields CDR1 KGHSH and CDR2 LQKENI. CDR3 length: 16 residues. V lost 5 bases and J lost 5, with 19 bases in between. CDR3 sequence: CASSEPGPLLDNEQFF. The CDR3 DNA follows: TGTGCCAGCTCAGAGCCGGGACCTCTACTTGACAATGAGCAGTTCTTC.

The chain carries TRBV20-1 and TRBJ2-1, with D possibly TRBD2 on 6 matching bases. V was clipped by 3 bases and J by 5 bases, with 8 bases between them. Germline V lookup: CDR1 DFQATT, CDR2 SNEGSKA (reference sequence). The CDR3 totals 12 residues. The CDR3 here is CSARGLNNEQFF. DNA for the CDR3: TGCAGTGCTAGGGGACTGAACAATGAGCAGTTCTTC.

The V gene is TRBV20-1, the J gene TRBJ1-5; unclear D gene. Germline values: CDR1 DFQATT, CDR2 SNEGSKA (reference sequence). The CDR3 is 13 residues long. With 3 bases removed from V and 0 bases from J, the gap between germline ends came to 6 bases. The CDR3 coding sequence is TGCAGTGCTAGTGCTGATAGCAATCAGCCCCAGCATTTT. Translation gives CSASADSNQPQHF.

The chain uses TRBV14 and TRBJ2-3; tentative D call: TRBD2 (5 bases). This CDR3 contains 17 residues. Germline lookup yields CDR1 SGHDN and CDR2 FVKESK. With 7 bases removed from V and 7 bases from J, the gap between germline ends came to 27 bases. DNA for the CDR3: TGTGCCAGCATCTCGGAGGCAAGCCCAAAAAGGATTAATACGCAGTATTTT. This gives the protein CASISEASPKRINTQYF.

The chain couples TRBV7-9 to TRBJ2-3; TRBD1 matches 10 bases. Per the germline V gene, CDR1 is SEHNR and CDR2 is FQNEAQ (reference sequence). The CDR3 is 16 amino acids. J lost 3 bases, V lost 5 bases, and 8 bases had no gene match. The CDR3 region is CASSDKTGGRTDTQYF. As DNA, the CDR3 is TGTGCCAGCAGCGACAAGACAGGGGGCCGTACAGATACGCAGTATTTT. The complete variable domain, with remaining parts taken from reference TRBV7-9 and TRBJ2-3, reads DTGVSQNPRHKITKRGQNVTFRCDPISEHNRLYWYRQTLGQGPEFLTYFQNEAQLEKSRLLSDRFSAERPKGSFSTLEIQRTEQGDSAMYLCASSDKTGGRTDTQYFGPGTRLTVL.

This clonotype has only a few counts. The V call is TRBV7-8, the J call TRBJ2-5, with 7 bases matching TRBD2. Trimming at V came to 7 bases and at J to 5 bases, leaving 10 bases not matched to a gene. Germline CDR1 SGHVS, CDR2 FQNEAQ. The length of the CDR3 is 14 residues. This chain's CDR3 is CASILNGGGETQYF. The CDR3 DNA follows: TGTGCCAGCATCCTTAACGGGGGAGGGGAGACCCAGTACTTC.

This chain joins TRBV7-9 and TRBJ2-7, with D hard to call. V dropped 4 bases and J dropped 0 bases, with 7 bases sitting between them. In germline, CDR1 is SEHNR, CDR2 FQNEAQ (reference sequence). This CDR3 has 13 amino acids. CDR3 nucleotides: TGTGCCAGCAGCTCAGAGGCCTCCTACGAGCAGTACTTC. It specifies CASSSEASYEQYF.

This clonotype was seen only a few times. The rearrangement uses TRBV6-2 or TRBV6-3 and TRBJ2-7; the match to TRBD2 covers 8 bases. Trimming at V came to 5 bases and at J to 3 bases, leaving 15 bases not matched to a gene. Germline values: CDR1 MNHEY, CDR2 SVGEGT. CDR3 length equals 17 residues. CDR3: CASSLSQRLASGYEQYF. The CDR3 nucleotides read TGTGCCAGCAGTCTATCACAAAGACTAGCGTCAGGCTACGAGCAGTACTTC.

This chain uses TRBV10-3 with TRBJ2-1, with a weak D call TRBD2 (5 bases). CDR1 and CDR2 from the germline V gene are ENHRY and SYGVKD. The CDR3 is made up of 15 amino acids. V was cut by 7 bases and J by 7 bases, with 20 bases left in between. CDR3 DNA sequence: TGTGCCATCACGGCCCTACCGGGATTGGCAAATGAGCAGTTCTTC. It codes for CAITALPGLANEQFF.

This sequence joins TRBV6-6 and TRBJ2-3; no reliable D call. V was clipped by 2 bases and J by 4 bases, with 13 bases between them. Germline CDR1 is MNHNY and CDR2 is SVGAGI (reference sequence). The CDR3 is 15 residues long. The CDR3 loop reads CASSYGAARADTQYF. CDR3 sequence (DNA): TGTGCCAGCAGTTACGGCGCGGCCCGTGCAGATACGCAGTATTTT.

The V and J genes are TRBV4-3 and TRBJ1-1; the D is unclear. Per the germline V gene, CDR1 is LGHNA and CDR2 is YSLEER. The CDR3 runs to 14 residues. The germline V and J ends were trimmed by 5 bases and 4 bases, with 14 bases remaining between them. CDR3: CASSFARVATEAFF. The CDR3 DNA reads as TGCGCCAGCAGCTTCGCCCGGGTGGCCACTGAAGCTTTCTTT.

The chain joins TRBV5-1 to TRBJ2-1; 10 bases are shared with TRBD2. The germline V gene encodes CDR1 SGHRS and CDR2 YFSETQ. After removal of 7 bases from V and 4 bases from J, the junction contained 11 bases not matched to a gene. The CDR3 has 16 amino acids. The CDR3 region has the DNA TGCGCCAGCTCGTGGGGCCTAGCGGGAGAGTACAATGAGCAGTTCTTC. Translating it yields CASSWGLAGEYNEQFF. Full variable domain (missing parts from reference TRBV5-1 and TRBJ2-1): KAGVTQTPRYLIKTRGQQVTLSCSPISGHRSVSWYQQTPGQGLQFLFEYFSETQRNKGNFPGRFSGRQFSNSRSEMNVSTLELGDSALYLCASSWGLAGEYNEQFFGPGTRLTVL.

A few counts support this clonotype. The CDR3 region is CASSFLGLYEQYF. The CDR3 DNA sequence: TGTGCCAGCAGCTTCTTAGGACTCTACGAGCAGTACTTC. The rearrangement uses TRBV7-6 and TRBJ2-7; the D gene is possibly TRBD2 (5 bases). Germline V gene sequence: CDR1 SGHVS, CDR2 FNYEAQ. V gave up 3 bases and J gave up 3 bases, with 9 bases separating them. This CDR3 region has 13 residues.

V is TRBV12-3 or TRBV12-4 and J is TRBJ1-4, with D unclear. V shed 1 base and J shed 0 bases, with 9 bases lying between them. The CDR3 loop spans 16 amino acids. As DNA, the CDR3 is TGTGCCAGCAGTTTAGTTTTGTGGGCAACTAATGAAAAACTGTTTTTT. Encoded protein: CASSLVLWATNEKLFF.

This clonotype was detected ten times or more. This CDR3 reads CASSSYNGLDGSRETQYF. The CDR3 DNA reads TGTGCCAGCAGCTCCTACAACGGACTAGATGGTTCCAGAGAGACCCAGTACTTC. The V and J genes are TRBV7-2 and TRBJ2-5; 7 positions agree with TRBD2. CDR1 and CDR2 (germline): SGHTA, FQGNSA. V gave up 4 bases and J gave up 4 bases; unmatched junction bases: 18. This CDR3 comprises 18 residues. Full variable domain (missing parts from reference TRBV7-2 and TRBJ2-5): GAGVSQSPSNKVTEKGKDVELRCDPISGHTALYWYRQSLGQGLEFLIYFQGNSAPDKSGLPSDRFSAERTGGSVSTLTIQRTQQEDSAVYLCASSSYNGLDGSRETQYFGPGTRLLVL.

This rearrangement joins TRBV2 to TRBJ1-1; no firm D call. V was trimmed by 4 bases and J by 4 bases, leaving 13 bases between them. Germline V gene lookup returns CDR1 SNHLY and CDR2 FYNNEI. The CDR3 covers 14 residues. The CDR3 DNA reads TGTGCCAGCAGTGGACTTACAGTCCCCACTGAAGCTTTCTTT. Translation: CASSGLTVPTEAFF.

This clonotype was recorded many times. This rearrangement joins TRBV7-6 to TRBJ2-7; the match to TRBD1 covers 7 bases. From germline, CDR1 is SGHVS and CDR2 FNYEAQ. The CDR3 loop spans 16 amino acids. The trim removed 2 bases at V and 3 bases at J, leaving 10 bases unmatched. The CDR3 bases are TGTGCCAGCAGCTTAAGGGGGCCGGGACAGATCTACGAGCAGTACTTC. Protein: CASSLRGPGQIYEQYF.

The sample holds one count of this clonotype. The V gene is TRBV2, the J gene TRBJ1-1; D unclear. V lost 6 bases and J 2 bases, leaving 10 bases between the germline ends. The germline CDR1 and CDR2 sequences are SNHLY and FYNNEI. The CDR3 extends over 13 amino acids. The CDR3 reads CASRGRFNTEAFF. CDR3 bases: TGTGCCAGCAGGGGTAGGTTTAACACTGAAGCTTTCTTT.

At least ten counts were recorded for this clonotype. The chain couples TRBV12-3 or TRBV12-4 to TRBJ2-7, with 8 nucleotides matching TRBD2. The CDR3 spans 14 residues. The V gene end was trimmed by 6 bases and the J gene end by 4 bases; junction bases not matched to a gene: 8. The CDR3 sequence: CASSLSSGPYEQYF. CDR3 nucleotide sequence: TGTGCCAGCAGCTTATCTAGCGGGCCTTACGAGCAGTACTTC.